The 12 T cell receptor beta chains listed next were all sequenced from one sample in a study of blood T cells in healthy people across ages. Then a second PCR, running roughly 7 to 11 cycles, was carried out with a sample-barcoded 5' primer and a J-beta primer mix. One entry per CDR3 protein, called by TCRdb with MiXCR from the 5' RACE reads. Of roughly 500,000 distinct CDR3 sequences listed, 24% were seen once; the top ten hold roughly 9.4%. This same sample was also taken into another study, of T cells of mothers and their children.

The material sequenced was blood. Source of these receptors: a boy aged 5-17 years in good health.

This chain uses TRBV3-1 with TRBJ2-1, with 10 bases identical to TRBD1. TRBJ2-5 matches the DNA end more closely, so the J call is doubtful. This CDR3 is built from 17 residues. Germline lookup yields CDR1 LGHDT and CDR2 YNNKEL (reference sequence). The CDR3 loop reads CASSQSSGQGMGKTQYF. CDR3 bases: TGTGCCAGCAGCCAGTCATCGGGACAGGGGATGGGCAAGACCCAGTACTTC.

The table lists this clonotype with a few counts. The CDR3 loop is CASSVVRQGRNEQYF. CDR3 nucleotide sequence: TGTGCCAGCAGCGTAGTGCGTCAGGGTAGAAACGAGCAGTACTTC. The rearrangement joins TRBV9 to TRBJ2-7; D is perhaps TRBD1 (5 bases). Germline CDR1 is SGDLS and CDR2 is YYNGEE. The CDR3 is made up of 15 amino acids. Deletions cut 0 bases from V and 5 bases from J, with 15 bases between. The full variable domain, in which reference TRBV9 and TRBJ2-7 provide the parts outside the CDR3, is DSGVTQTPKHLITATGQRVTLRCSPRSGDLSVYWYQQSLDQGLQFLIQYYNGEERAKGNILERFSAQQFPDLHSELNLSSLELGDSALYFCASSVVRQGRNEQYFGPGTRLTVT.

This chain links TRBV2 with TRBJ2-7, with 9 nucleotides matching TRBD1. The CDR3 extends over 15 amino acids. The ends lost 8 bases at V and 2 bases at J; junction bases unmatched: 10. In germline, CDR1 is SNHLY, CDR2 FYNNEI. CDR3 protein: CASGRTGTGTYEQYF. In nucleotides, the CDR3 is TGTGCCAGCGGGAGGACCGGGACAGGGACCTACGAGCAGTACTTC.

The CDR3 loop reads CASSLLGTSYEQYF. The CDR3 DNA is TGTGCCAGCAGCTTACTTGGGACTAGCTACGAGCAGTACTTC. The chain uses TRBV7-9 and TRBJ2-7; 8 nucleotides match TRBD2. The CDR3 has 14 amino acids. The ends lost 2 bases at V and 3 bases at J; junction bases unmatched: 3. Germline V gene data show CDR1 as SEHNR and CDR2 as FQNEAQ (reference sequence). Variable domain in full (rest from reference TRBV7-9 and TRBJ2-7): DTGVSQNPRHKITKRGQNVTFRCDPISEHNRLYWYRQTLGQGPEFLTYFQNEAQLEKSRLLSDRFSAERPKGSFSTLEIQRTEQGDSAMYLCASSLLGTSYEQYFGPGTRLTVT.

This chain connects TRBV10-3 to TRBJ2-2; 7 nucleotides agree with TRBD1. J lost 1 base, V lost 5 bases, and 1 base had no gene match. CDR1 is ENHRY, CDR2 SYGVKD, per germline. This CDR3 has 14 residues. CDR3 coding DNA: TGTGCCATCAGTTGGACAGGGAACACCGGGGAGCTGTTTTTT. Its translation is CAISWTGNTGELFF.

This clonotype was seen more than once but under ten times. V usage is TRBV5-1 and J usage is TRBJ2-5; a weak D match, TRBD2 (6 bases). The V gene lost 3 bases and the J gene lost 3 bases, with 15 bases spanning the gap. CDR3 length equals 15 residues. Germline V gives CDR1 SGHRS, CDR2 YFSETQ. The CDR3 DNA reads TGCGCCAGCAGCTGGAGGGACGGATCCGAAGAGACCCAGTACTTC. Translated: CASSWRDGSEETQYF.

In this sample, this clonotype turned up a few times. V and J are TRBV5-1 and TRBJ1-2, with a tentative D call TRBD1 (6 bases). This CDR3 region has 15 residues. From germline, CDR1 is SGHRS and CDR2 YFSETQ. V gave up 4 bases and J gave up 3 bases, with 16 bases separating them. The CDR3 here is CASSVLQGSDYGYTF. In nucleotides, the CDR3 is TGCGCCAGCAGCGTACTACAGGGATCGGACTATGGCTACACCTTC.

This clonotype was found a few times. The chain links TRBV28 to TRBJ2-5; the D is unclear. The J call may be incorrect, as the DNA end agrees better with TRBJ2-1. The CDR3 sequence is 11 residues long. Germline values: CDR1 MDHEN, CDR2 SYDVKM. The CDR3 DNA follows: TGTGCCAGCAGTTCCAAGGTTGAGCAGTTCTTC. This encodes CASSSKVEQFF.

This clonotype came up many times. This rearrangement joins TRBV7-8 to TRBJ1-5, with D unresolved. The CDR3 runs 14 residues. Trimming pared 5 bases from V and 0 bases from J, leaving 8 bases between. The germline gives CDR1 SGHVS, CDR2 FQNEAQ. DNA of the CDR3: TGTGCCAGCAGCAGAACAGATAGCAATCAGCCCCAGCATTTT. Translated, it gives CASSRTDSNQPQHF.

V gene TRBV5-1 combines with J gene TRBJ2-6; D could derive from TRBD1 or TRBD2 (5 bases each). Germline lookup yields CDR1 SGHRS and CDR2 YFSETQ. This CDR3 comprises 16 residues. Trimming shortened V by 5 bases and J by 0 bases, and 12 bases separated the two germline ends. The CDR3 region has the DNA TGCGCCAGCAGGACACGGGGCAACTCTGGGGCCAACGTCCTGACTTTC. Protein sequence: CASRTRGNSGANVLTF.

This clonotype was counted a few times. A read error may produce the germline difference seen at one junction end. The chain is built from TRBV6-4 and TRBJ2-1; the match to TRBD2 covers 13 bases. The CDR3 runs to 15 residues. Germline V CDR1 and CDR2: MRHNA, SNTAGT. The CDR3 DNA reads as TGTGCCGGCAGTGGGACTAGCGGGACCTACAATGAGCAGTTCTTC. It is translated as CAGSGTSGTYNEQFF.

In this sample, this clonotype turned up a few times. The chain has TRBV2 and TRBJ1-3; 9 nucleotides match TRBD1. The CDR3 runs 15 residues. Germline V gene sequence: CDR1 SNHLY, CDR2 FYNNEI. J was trimmed by 8 bases and V by 6 bases; bases with no gene match: 11. This chain's CDR3 is CASRSSGTGLDTIYF. The CDR3 DNA reads as TGTGCCAGCAGGTCCTCCGGGACAGGGTTGGACACCATATATTTT. The full variable domain, rest sourced from reference TRBV2 and TRBJ1-3, is EPEVTQTPSHQVTQMGQEVILRCVPISNHLYFYWYRQILGQKVEFLVSFYNNEISEKSEIFDDQFSVERPDGSNFTLKIRSTKLEDSAMYFCASRSSGTGLDTIYFGEGSWLTVV.